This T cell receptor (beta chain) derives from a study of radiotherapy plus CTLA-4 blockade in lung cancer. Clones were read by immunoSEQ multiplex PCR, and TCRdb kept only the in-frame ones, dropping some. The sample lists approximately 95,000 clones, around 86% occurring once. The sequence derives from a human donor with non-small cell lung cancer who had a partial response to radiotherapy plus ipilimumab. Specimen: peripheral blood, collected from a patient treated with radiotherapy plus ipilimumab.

The chain's CDR3 is CASSRTGGSALSNEKLFF. The CDR3 nucleotides are TGCGCCAGCAGCAGGACAGGGGGATCCGCTCTCAGTAATGAAAAACTGTTTTTT. The rearrangement joins TRBV5-1 to TRBJ1-4; 10 bases are a match to TRBD1. The CDR3 has 18 amino acids. V gave up 4 bases and J gave up 4 bases; unmatched junction bases: 13. CDR1 SGHRS and CDR2 YFSETQ come from the germline V gene. The variable domain in full, completed from reference TRBV5-1 and TRBJ1-4, reads KAGVTQTPRYLIKTRGQQVTLSCSPISGHRSVSWYQQTPGQGLQFLFEYFSETQRNKGNFPGRFSGRQFSNSRSEMNVSTLELGDSALYLCASSRTGGSALSNEKLFFGSGTQLSVL.